The clone carrying this TCR beta chain was counted only a few times. What it recognizes is unknown. MiXCR was run by TCRdb on the 5' RACE reads, yielding one entry per CDR3 protein. The table lists 150,000 to 200,000 distinct CDR3 sequences, more than 12% of them singletons, with 13% to 15% in the top ten. The data are from a study of T-cell memory formation after mild COVID-19. Study at large: Among the donors, TCR clusters were largely specific to each donor.

The germline gives CDR1 MRHNA, CDR2 SNTAGT. Deletions cut 0 bases from V and 3 bases from J, with 9 bases between. The CDR3 extends over 15 amino acids. Findings and caveats of the study: Some clones that responded were present in memory (sampled pre-infection), which suggests cross-reactive memory joined.

The sequence derives from an adult woman who had mild COVID-19 (a few samples of this study predate the infection). Cell type and time point are not known. This sequence joins TRBV6-4 and TRBJ2-1; D possibly corresponds to TRBD2 (5 bases). The source material was PBMCs or a T cell subset sorted from them (not recorded which). The CDR3 loop reads CASSDSRTDYNEQFF. The CDR3 nucleotides read TGTGCCAGCAGTGACTCCCGGACTGACTACAATGAGCAGTTCTTC.